These 31 T cell receptor beta chains were sequenced from one sample in a study of identical twins. A single record per CDR3 protein comes from TCRdb applying MiXCR to the 5' RACE reads. The sample consists of some 760,000 distinct CDR3 sequences, 15% to 20% of them appearing once. The sample also formed part of further work on T cells expressing NK-cell markers.

Sequenced material: PBMCs. These receptors were obtained from a woman in her late teens or twenties in good health.

This clonotype was detected only a few times. The chain carries TRBV6-5 and TRBJ1-1; a weak D match, TRBD1 (5 bases). V was clipped by 1 base and J by 6 bases, with 9 bases between them. Germline V gene sequence: CDR1 MNHEY, CDR2 SVGAGI. This CDR3 has 13 amino acids. CDR3 DNA: TGTGCCAGCAGTTACTGGGGGGAGCCTGAAGCTTTCTTT. Its translation is CASSYWGEPEAFF.

The chain couples TRBV12-3 or TRBV12-4 to TRBJ2-1; 15 nucleotides match TRBD2. There are 17 residues in the CDR3. J was trimmed by 6 bases and V by 6 bases; bases with no gene match: 9. The CDR3 is CASRPLTGLAGGNEQFF. Written as DNA, the CDR3 is TGTGCCAGCAGACCACTCACGGGACTAGCGGGAGGCAATGAGCAGTTCTTC.

This clonotype was picked up a small number of times. V gene TRBV12-3 or TRBV12-4 combines with J gene TRBJ2-1, with TRBD2 identical over 14 bases. J gave up 10 bases and V 6 bases, and 11 bases lay outside the gene matches. CDR3 length: 16 amino acids. CDR3 in amino acids: CASSPPGLAGAREQFF. The CDR3 nucleotides read TGTGCCAGCAGCCCGCCGGGACTAGCGGGAGCTCGGGAGCAGTTCTTC.

The rearrangement links TRBV20-1 to TRBJ2-2, with 8 positions matching TRBD1. The trim removed 6 bases at V and 1 base at J, leaving 7 bases unmatched. This CDR3 is 15 amino acids long. From germline, CDR1 is DFQATT and CDR2 SNEGSKA (reference sequence). CDR3 sequence: CSAETGTGNTGELFF. The CDR3 coding sequence is TGCAGTGCGGAAACCGGGACAGGGAACACCGGGGAGCTGTTTTTT.

The V and J genes are TRBV12-3 or TRBV12-4 and TRBJ1-5; a possible D gene is TRBD1 (6 bases). V gave up 7 bases and J gave up 7 bases, with 14 bases separating them. The CDR3 has 13 residues. CDR3 amino acids: CASTFGGGQPQHF. In DNA form, the CDR3 reads TGTGCCAGCACCTTCGGGGGCGGACAGCCCCAGCATTTT.

This clonotype was seen a few times. J is TRBJ2-1 and V is TRBV9; D call uncertain. The CDR3 runs to 15 residues. Germline V gene lookup returns CDR1 SGDLS and CDR2 YYNGEE. V was shortened by 0 bases and J by 2 bases, with 9 bases between the two germline ends. CDR3: CASSVEGYAYNEQFF. CDR3 in DNA: TGTGCCAGCAGCGTAGAGGGTTATGCCTACAATGAGCAGTTCTTC.

V and J are TRBV12-5 and TRBJ2-7, with a tentative D call TRBD1 (6 bases). Germline V gene lookup returns CDR1 LGHNT and CDR2 FRNRAP. The length of the CDR3 is 13 residues. V lost 7 bases and J 1 base, leaving 11 bases between the germline ends. The CDR3 nucleotides are TGTGCTAGTGCCCAGGACAGTTCCTACGAGCAGTACTTC. This encodes CASAQDSSYEQYF.

This clonotype has a handful of counts. The CDR3 DNA follows: TGTGCCAGCAGCCTCTCGGGACTAGCGGAGCGGGGCGATGAGCAGTTCTTC. Translated, it gives CASSLSGLAERGDEQFF. The chain joins TRBV7-2 to TRBJ2-1; TRBD2 aligns across 11 bases. This CDR3 is 17 amino acids long. Trimming at V came to 5 bases and at J to 8 bases, leaving 14 bases not matched to a gene. Germline CDR1 and CDR2: SGHTA and FQGNSA.

The table lists this clonotype with a few counts. The chain recombines TRBV12-3 or TRBV12-4 with TRBJ2-6; D possibly uses TRBD1 or TRBD2 (5 bases each). Trimming took off 7 bases at V and 1 base at J, with 11 bases between the two ends. The CDR3 runs 15 residues. DNA of the CDR3: TGTGCCAGCATCGAGGGGTTTTCTGGGGCCAACGTCCTGACTTTC. It specifies CASIEGFSGANVLTF.

The V and J genes are TRBV5-5 and TRBJ2-1; the D gene is possibly TRBD1 (5 bases). The CDR3 runs to 15 residues. Trimming left V 3 bases short and J 8 bases short, with 18 bases between. CDR1 and CDR2 from the germline V gene are SGHKS and YYEKEE (reference sequence). DNA for the CDR3: TGTGCCAGCAGCTCGACCAACTCAGGGCTTTATGAGCAGTTCTTC. Its translation is CASSSTNSGLYEQFF.

This clonotype was observed a handful of times. The rearrangement links TRBV12-3 or TRBV12-4 to TRBJ2-7; 8 bases agree with TRBD1. This CDR3 is 14 amino acids long. The ends lost 4 bases at V and 4 bases at J; junction bases unmatched: 6. The CDR3 DNA follows: TGTGCCAGCAGTTCCCAGACAGGGGAATACGAGCAGTACTTC. This codes for CASSSQTGEYEQYF.

This clonotype was recorded a few times. The chain combines TRBV5-5 with TRBJ2-5; 9 bases fit TRBD1. CDR1 and CDR2 (germline): SGHKS, YYEKEE (reference sequence). The trim removed 5 bases at V and 5 bases at J, leaving 7 bases unmatched. The CDR3 is 14 amino acids. CDR3 amino acids: CASSTGQGGETQYF. The CDR3 region has the DNA TGTGCCAGCAGTACGGGACAGGGAGGGGAGACCCAGTACTTC. Full variable domain (missing parts from reference TRBV5-5 and TRBJ2-5): DAGVTQSPTHLIKTRGQQVTLRCSPISGHKSVSWYQQVLGQGPQFIFQYYEKEERGRGNFPDRFSARQFPNYSSELNVNALLLGDSALYLCASSTGQGGETQYFGPGTRLLVL.

This clonotype was found many times. The chain carries TRBV6-1 and TRBJ1-2; possibly TRBD1 for D (6 bases). The CDR3 contains 13 residues. Trimming took off 2 bases at V and 2 bases at J, with 6 bases between the two ends. Germline V CDR1 and CDR2: MNHNS, SASEGT. In DNA, the CDR3 is TGTGCCAGCAGTGAACAGGGGAACTATGGCTACACCTTC. Amino acids: CASSEQGNYGYTF.

The chain has TRBV5-1 and TRBJ1-2; D is perhaps TRBD1 (5 bases). Germline CDR1 is SGHRS and CDR2 is YFSETQ. CDR3 length equals 15 residues. V lost 0 bases and J 2 bases, leaving 11 bases between the germline ends. CDR3 sequence (DNA): TGCGCCAGCAGCTTGGGCGGGGGACGCAACTATGGCTACACCTTC. This translates into CASSLGGGRNYGYTF.

V and J are TRBV7-9 and TRBJ2-7, with TRBD2 matching over 7 bases. Trimming removed 6 bases from V and 4 bases from J; junction bases left unmatched: 12. Germline V gene sequence: CDR1 SEHNR, CDR2 FQNEAQ (reference sequence). CDR3 length equals 15 residues. The CDR3 DNA follows: TGTGCCAGCAGACCCGTACGGGGGGAAGTATACGAGCAGTACTTC. It codes for CASRPVRGEVYEQYF.

The CDR3 DNA sequence: TGTGCCAGCAGCTCATGGAGGGAGAGGGGAGAGACCCAGTACTTC. Translating it yields CASSSWRERGETQYF. V is TRBV11-3 and J is TRBJ2-5; D is perhaps TRBD2 (6 bases). The CDR3 is made up of 15 amino acids. Germline V CDR1 and CDR2: SGHNT, YENEEA. Trimming stripped 4 bases from V and 4 bases from J, with 16 bases between.

This clonotype has more than one count but fewer than ten. The chain employs TRBV7-2 and TRBJ2-5, with 7 bases that match TRBD2. The length of the CDR3 is 14 residues. The V and J ends lost 4 bases and 2 bases, in that order; junction bases with no gene match: 4. Germline V gives CDR1 SGHTA, CDR2 FQGNSA. The CDR3 DNA follows: TGTGCCAGCAGCTCGCTAGCGGATCAAGAGACCCAGTACTTC. Translation gives CASSSLADQETQYF.

The sample holds many counts of this clonotype. The rearrangement joins TRBV12-3 or TRBV12-4 to TRBJ2-2; TRBD1 might be the D (5 bases). The CDR3 covers 13 residues. Trimming took off 8 bases at V and 6 bases at J, with 13 bases between the two ends. CDR3 bases: TGTGCCAGCCAGACAGCCGATTCCGGGGAGCTGTTTTTT. Translation: CASQTADSGELFF.

The J gene is TRBJ1-1, the V gene TRBV25-1, with 7 bases that match TRBD1. Germline assignment: CDR1 MGHDK and CDR2 SYGVNS. The trim removed 4 bases at V and 11 bases at J, leaving 7 bases unmatched. The CDR3 contains 12 residues. The CDR3 bases are TGTGCCAGCAGTGGTTCCGGGACAGACGCTTTCTTT. Translated, it gives CASSGSGTDAFF.

This clonotype was counted only a few times. The rearrangement joins TRBV5-1 to TRBJ2-1, with 10 nucleotides matching TRBD2. CDR3 length: 16 amino acids. The J segment lost 4 bases and the V segment lost 4 bases, leaving 8 bases of the junction unmatched. Germline values: CDR1 SGHRS, CDR2 YFSETQ. The chain's CDR3 is CASSRETSGIYNEQFF. The CDR3 DNA sequence: TGCGCCAGCAGCCGGGAAACTAGCGGGATATACAATGAGCAGTTCTTC. Variable domain in full (rest from reference TRBV5-1 and TRBJ2-1): KAGVTQTPRYLIKTRGQQVTLSCSPISGHRSVSWYQQTPGQGLQFLFEYFSETQRNKGNFPGRFSGRQFSNSRSEMNVSTLELGDSALYLCASSRETSGIYNEQFFGPGTRLTVL.

This chain uses TRBV6-1 with TRBJ2-7; no clear D. The CDR3 is 14 residues long. Trimming left V 2 bases short and J 0 bases short, with 8 bases between. CDR1 and CDR2 from the germline V gene are MNHNS and SASEGT. CDR3 nucleotides: TGTGCCAGCAGTGAAATCACAGACTCCTACGAGCAGTACTTC. This gives the protein CASSEITDSYEQYF.

This clonotype was counted a few times. This chain uses TRBV7-2 with TRBJ1-2; no clear D. The germline CDR1 and CDR2 sequences are SGHTA and FQGNSA. With 1 base removed from V and 8 bases from J, the gap between germline ends came to 11 bases. CDR3 length: 13 residues. CDR3 protein: CASSLGSEDGYTF. For the CDR3, the DNA is TGTGCCAGCAGCTTAGGGTCAGAGGACGGCTACACCTTC.

A note on this clonotype: The junction differs from germline at one of its ends, possibly a read error. This chain joins TRBV7-2 and TRBJ1-1, with 7 nucleotides matching TRBD1. This CDR3 is 13 amino acids long. The germline CDR1 and CDR2 sequences are SGHTA and FQGNSA. For the CDR3, the DNA is TGTGCCAGCAGTGTAATTACAGGGGCTGAAGCTTCCTTT. Its translation is CASSVITGAEASF.

This chain joins TRBV20-1 and TRBJ2-3; no clear D. V lost 0 bases to trimming and J lost 5 bases, with 15 bases between them. CDR3 length: 15 amino acids. Germline CDR1 and CDR2: DFQATT and SNEGSKA (reference sequence). This chain's CDR3 is CSARDTRSSGDTQYF. The CDR3, as DNA: TGCAGTGCTAGAGATACCCGCTCGTCGGGAGATACGCAGTATTTT.

This clonotype was seen a handful of times. The V and J genes are TRBV7-2 and TRBJ2-4; no definite D call. CDR1 is SGHTA, CDR2 FQGNSA, per germline. The germline V and J ends were trimmed by 0 bases and 8 bases, with 8 bases remaining between them. The CDR3 runs 13 residues. CDR3 nucleotides: TGTGCCAGCAGCTTAGCTAGGAGAGACATTCAGTACTTC. Translation gives CASSLARRDIQYF.

The table lists this clonotype with a few counts. This chain uses TRBV6-5 with TRBJ2-7, with 11 positions matching TRBD2. Germline CDR1 MNHEY, CDR2 SVGAGI. Germline trimming cut 4 bases from V and 3 bases from J; bases unmatched to any gene: 5. The CDR3 totals 15 residues. CDR3 sequence reads: CASSFGTSGIYEQYF. CDR3 bases: TGTGCCAGCAGTTTTGGGACTAGCGGCATCTACGAGCAGTACTTC.

The CDR3 DNA follows: TGTGCCAGCAGGCCCGGGACAGGGAAAGGGGGCACAGATACGCAGTATTTT. Its translation: CASRPGTGKGGTDTQYF. The chain recombines TRBV27 with TRBJ2-3; 9 nucleotides match TRBD1. CDR1 is MNHEY and CDR2 is SMNVEV in the germline V gene (reference sequence). The CDR3 length is 17 residues. V gave up 6 bases and J gave up 1 base; unmatched junction bases: 11.

This clonotype occurred a few times. This sequence joins TRBV7-9 and TRBJ2-1, with D maybe TRBD2 (5 bases). Between the trimmed V and J ends, which lost 2 bases and 8 bases, there was a span of 7 bases. This CDR3 comprises 12 residues. Germline-derived CDR1 and CDR2 are SEHNR and FQNEAQ (reference sequence). CDR3 protein: CASSLMGDEQFF. CDR3 in DNA: TGTGCCAGCAGCTTAATGGGAGATGAGCAGTTCTTC. Based on the CDR3 plus reference TRBV7-9 and TRBJ2-1, the full variable domain is DTGVSQNPRHKITKRGQNVTFRCDPISEHNRLYWYRQTLGQGPEFLTYFQNEAQLEKSRLLSDRFSAERPKGSFSTLEIQRTEQGDSAMYLCASSLMGDEQFFGPGTRLTVL.

This clonotype was recorded a few times. The chain employs TRBV5-1 and TRBJ1-1; 11 bases agree with TRBD1. V lost 5 bases to trimming and J lost 4 bases; unmatched junction nucleotides: 10. Germline V lookup: CDR1 SGHRS, CDR2 YFSETQ. This CDR3 has 16 amino acids. As DNA, the CDR3 is TGCGCCAGCAGTCACTTAACCGGGACAGGGGGCACTGAAGCTTTCTTT. It is translated as CASSHLTGTGGTEAFF.

V and J are TRBV7-9 and TRBJ2-7; no reliable D call. This CDR3 has 13 residues. Deletions cut 6 bases from V and 3 bases from J, with 12 bases between. The germline V gene encodes CDR1 SEHNR and CDR2 FQNEAQ (reference sequence). CDR3 coding DNA: TGTGCCAGCAGACGATGGACCGACTACGAGCAGTACTTC. Translating it yields CASRRWTDYEQYF.

The V call is TRBV19, the J call TRBJ1-2, with D possibly being TRBD1 (5 bases). The CDR3 is 13 residues long. V dropped 5 bases and J dropped 6 bases, with 13 bases sitting between them. Per germline, CDR1 LNHDA and CDR2 SQIVND (reference sequence). The chain's CDR3 is CASSSVQDHGYTF. The CDR3 DNA reads as TGTGCCAGTAGTTCGGTACAGGACCATGGCTACACCTTC.